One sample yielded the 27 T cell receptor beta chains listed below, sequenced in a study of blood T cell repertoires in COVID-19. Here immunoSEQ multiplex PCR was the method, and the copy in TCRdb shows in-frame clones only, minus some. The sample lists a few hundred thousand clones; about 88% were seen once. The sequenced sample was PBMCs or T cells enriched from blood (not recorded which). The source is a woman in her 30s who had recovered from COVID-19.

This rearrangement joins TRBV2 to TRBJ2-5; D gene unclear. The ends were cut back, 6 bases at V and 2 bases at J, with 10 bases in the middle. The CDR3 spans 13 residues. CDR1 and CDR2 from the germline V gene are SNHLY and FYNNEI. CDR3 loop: CASSSGLQETQYF. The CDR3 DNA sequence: TGTGCCAGCAGCTCCGGGTTACAAGAGACCCAGTACTTC.

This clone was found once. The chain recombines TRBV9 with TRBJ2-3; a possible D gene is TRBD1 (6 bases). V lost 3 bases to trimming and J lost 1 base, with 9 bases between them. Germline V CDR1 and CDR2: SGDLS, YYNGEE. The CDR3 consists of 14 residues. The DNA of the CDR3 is TGTGCCAGCAGCGCCAGGACAGGCACAGATACGCAGTATTTT. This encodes CASSARTGTDTQYF. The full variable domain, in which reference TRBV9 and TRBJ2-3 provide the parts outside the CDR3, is DSGVTQTPKHLITATGQRVTLRCSPRSGDLSVYWYQQSLDQGLQFLIQYYNGEERAKGNILERFSAQQFPDLHSELNLSSLELGDSALYFCASSARTGTDTQYFGPGTRLTVL.

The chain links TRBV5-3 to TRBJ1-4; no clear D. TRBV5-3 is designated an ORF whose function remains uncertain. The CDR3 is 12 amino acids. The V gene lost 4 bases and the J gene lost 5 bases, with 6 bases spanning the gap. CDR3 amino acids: CARSGGNEKLFF. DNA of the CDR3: TGTGCCAGAAGCGGAGGAAATGAAAAACTGTTTTTT.

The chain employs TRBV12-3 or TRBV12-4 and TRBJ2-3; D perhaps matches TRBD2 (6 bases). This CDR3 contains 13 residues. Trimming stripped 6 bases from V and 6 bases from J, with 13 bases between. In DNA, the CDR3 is TGTGCCAGCAGGACCGGGACTGACGATACGCAGTATTTT. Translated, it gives CASRTGTDDTQYF.

CDR3 protein: CASTRDRATDTQYF. The CDR3 DNA follows: TGTGCCAGTACCCGGGACAGGGCCACAGATACGCAGTATTTT. V usage is TRBV15 and J usage is TRBJ2-3; 9 positions match TRBD1. The J segment lost 2 bases and the V segment lost 10 bases, leaving 7 bases of the junction unmatched. Germline CDR1 LNHNV, CDR2 YYDKDF (reference sequence). CDR3 length equals 14 residues.

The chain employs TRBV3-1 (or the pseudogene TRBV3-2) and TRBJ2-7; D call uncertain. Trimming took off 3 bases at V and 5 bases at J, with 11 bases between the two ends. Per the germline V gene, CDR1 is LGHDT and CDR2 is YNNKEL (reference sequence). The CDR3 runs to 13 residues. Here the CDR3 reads CASSHSAINEQYF. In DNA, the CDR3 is TGTGCCAGCAGCCACTCAGCGATCAACGAGCAGTACTTC.

CDR3 residues: CASTFLAPPRTISYEQYF. CDR3 DNA: TGTGCCAGCACCTTTTTGGCCCCTCCTAGAACTATTAGCTACGAGCAGTACTTC. This chain connects TRBV7-2 to TRBJ2-7; D unclear. Germline CDR1 reads SGHTA; CDR2 reads FQGNSA. V dropped 7 bases and J dropped 3 bases, with 28 bases sitting between them. The CDR3 runs 18 residues.

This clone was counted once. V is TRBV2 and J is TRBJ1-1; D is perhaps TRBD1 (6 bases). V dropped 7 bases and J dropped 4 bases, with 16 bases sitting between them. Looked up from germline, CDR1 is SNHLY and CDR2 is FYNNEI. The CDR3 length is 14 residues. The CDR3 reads CASTYREGGTEAFF. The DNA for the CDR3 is TGTGCCAGCACCTACAGGGAAGGGGGCACTGAAGCTTTCTTT.

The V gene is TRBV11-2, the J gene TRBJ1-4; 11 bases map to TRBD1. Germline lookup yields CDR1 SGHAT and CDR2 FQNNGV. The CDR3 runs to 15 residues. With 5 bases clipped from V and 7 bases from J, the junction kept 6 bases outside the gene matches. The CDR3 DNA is TGTGCCAGCAGCCCGGACAGGGGGCAAAGTGAAAAACTGTTTTTT. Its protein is CASSPDRGQSEKLFF.

The CDR3 nucleotides read TGTGCCTGGAGTGCTCTCAATGGTTATGCGGACTCTGGAAACACCATATATTTT. It codes for CAWSALNGYADSGNTIYF. The chain combines TRBV30 with TRBJ1-3; D ambiguous. Germline values: CDR1 GTSNPN, CDR2 SVGIG (reference sequence). Trimming took 1 base from V and 0 from J, leaving 19 bases between them. This CDR3 has 18 amino acids.

The CDR3 spells CASGLDLQSNTIYF. CDR3 sequence (DNA): TGTGCTAGTGGTTTGGATTTACAGTCAAACACCATATATTTT. The genes are TRBV12-5 and TRBJ1-3; no clear D. V was pared by 1 base and J by 6 bases, with 10 bases between. The germline V gene encodes CDR1 LGHNT and CDR2 FRNRAP. CDR3 size: 14 residues.

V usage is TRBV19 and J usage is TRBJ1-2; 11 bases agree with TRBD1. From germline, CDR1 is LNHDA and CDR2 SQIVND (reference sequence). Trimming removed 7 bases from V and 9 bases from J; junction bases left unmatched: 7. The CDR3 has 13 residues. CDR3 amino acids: CASTVGQGASYTF. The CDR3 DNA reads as TGTGCCAGTACCGTTGGACAGGGGGCGAGCTACACCTTC.

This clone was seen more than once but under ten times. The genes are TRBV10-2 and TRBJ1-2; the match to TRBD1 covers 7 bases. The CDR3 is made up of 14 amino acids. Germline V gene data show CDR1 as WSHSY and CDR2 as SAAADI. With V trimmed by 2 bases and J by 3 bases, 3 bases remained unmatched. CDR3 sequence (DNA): TGCGCCAGCAGTGAGCGAGGGGGCGACTATGGCTACACCTTC. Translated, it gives CASSERGGDYGYTF.

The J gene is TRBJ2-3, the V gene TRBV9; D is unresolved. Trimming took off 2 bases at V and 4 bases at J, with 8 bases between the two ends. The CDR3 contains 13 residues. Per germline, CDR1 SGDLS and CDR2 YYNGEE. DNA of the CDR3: TGTGCCAGCAGCGTTTTTACGGCAGATACGCAGTATTTT. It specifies CASSVFTADTQYF.

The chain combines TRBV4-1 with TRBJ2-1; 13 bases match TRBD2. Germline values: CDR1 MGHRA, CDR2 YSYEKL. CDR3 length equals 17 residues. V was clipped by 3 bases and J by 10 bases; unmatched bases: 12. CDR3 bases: TGCGCCAGCAGCCAGTTGGGAACTAGCGGGGGGGTAGGGGAGCAGTTCTTC. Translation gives CASSQLGTSGGVGEQFF.

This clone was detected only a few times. The CDR3 coding sequence is TGTGCCAGCAGTTACGAACGGGGGTCACCCCTCCACTTT. Translating gives CASSYERGSPLHF. The chain combines TRBV6-4 with TRBJ1-6; D may be TRBD1 (5 bases). The V and J ends lost 5 bases and 10 bases respectively, with 12 bases between them. Germline V gene data show CDR1 as MRHNA and CDR2 as SNTAGT. The CDR3 is 13 residues long.

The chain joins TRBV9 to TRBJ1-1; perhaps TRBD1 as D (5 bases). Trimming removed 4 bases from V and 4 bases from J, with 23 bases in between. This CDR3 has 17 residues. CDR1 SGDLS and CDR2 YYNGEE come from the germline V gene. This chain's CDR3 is CASSPSGGVASGTEAFF. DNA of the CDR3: TGTGCCAGCAGCCCGAGTGGAGGGGTGGCCTCTGGCACTGAAGCTTTCTTT.

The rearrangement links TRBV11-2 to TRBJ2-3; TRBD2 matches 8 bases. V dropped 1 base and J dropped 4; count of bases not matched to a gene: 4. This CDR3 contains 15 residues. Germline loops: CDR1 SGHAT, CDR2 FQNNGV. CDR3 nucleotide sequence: TGTGCCAGCAGCTTAGTCGGGGGGGCACCAGATACGCAGTATTTT. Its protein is CASSLVGGAPDTQYF.

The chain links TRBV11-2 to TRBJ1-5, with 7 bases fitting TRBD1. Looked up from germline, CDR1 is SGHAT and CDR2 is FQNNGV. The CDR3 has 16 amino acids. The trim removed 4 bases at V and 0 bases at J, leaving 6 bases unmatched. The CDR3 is CASSSLTGSSNQPQHF. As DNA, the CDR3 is TGTGCCAGCAGCTCTTTGACAGGGTCTAGCAATCAGCCCCAGCATTTT.

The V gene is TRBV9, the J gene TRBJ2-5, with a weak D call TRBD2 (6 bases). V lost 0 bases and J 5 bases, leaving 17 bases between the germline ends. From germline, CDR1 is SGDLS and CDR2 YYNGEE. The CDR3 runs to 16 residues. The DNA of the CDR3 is TGTGCCAGCAGCGTAGAGGGAGGAACGGGGCGGGAGACCCAGTACTTC. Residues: CASSVEGGTGRETQYF.

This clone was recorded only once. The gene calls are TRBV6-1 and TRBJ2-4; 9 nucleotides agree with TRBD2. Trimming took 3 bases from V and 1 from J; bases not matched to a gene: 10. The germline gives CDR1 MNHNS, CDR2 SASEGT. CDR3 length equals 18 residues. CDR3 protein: CASSDPGTSSVAKNIQYF. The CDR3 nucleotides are TGTGCCAGCAGTGATCCTGGGACTAGCTCGGTGGCCAAAAACATTCAGTACTTC.

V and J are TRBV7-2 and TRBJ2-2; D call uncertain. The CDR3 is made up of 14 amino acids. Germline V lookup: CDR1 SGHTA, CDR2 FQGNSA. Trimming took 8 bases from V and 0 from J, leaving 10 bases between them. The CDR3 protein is CASRPTANTGELFF. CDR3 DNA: TGTGCCAGCCGCCCCACAGCGAACACCGGGGAGCTGTTTTTT.

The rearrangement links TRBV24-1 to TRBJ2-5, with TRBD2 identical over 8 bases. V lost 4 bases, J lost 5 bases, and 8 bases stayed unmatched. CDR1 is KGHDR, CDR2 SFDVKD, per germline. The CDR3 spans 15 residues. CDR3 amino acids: CATSETGRGGETQYF. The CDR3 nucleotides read TGTGCCACCAGTGAAACCGGGAGGGGCGGGGAGACCCAGTACTTC.

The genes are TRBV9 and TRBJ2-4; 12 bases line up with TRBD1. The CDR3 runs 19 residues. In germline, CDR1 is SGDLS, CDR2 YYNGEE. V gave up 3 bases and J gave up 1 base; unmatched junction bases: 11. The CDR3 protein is CASSGRDRGQVRAKNIQYF. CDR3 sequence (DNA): TGTGCCAGCAGCGGCCGGGACAGGGGGCAAGTCAGGGCCAAAAACATTCAGTACTTC.

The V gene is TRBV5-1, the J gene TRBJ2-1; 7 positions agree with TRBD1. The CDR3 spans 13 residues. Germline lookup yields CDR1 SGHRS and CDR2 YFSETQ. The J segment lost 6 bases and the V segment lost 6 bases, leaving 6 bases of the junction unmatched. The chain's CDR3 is CASNDRVGNEQFF. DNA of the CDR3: TGCGCCAGCAACGACAGGGTTGGCAATGAGCAGTTCTTC. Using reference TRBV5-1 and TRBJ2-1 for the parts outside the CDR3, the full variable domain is KAGVTQTPRYLIKTRGQQVTLSCSPISGHRSVSWYQQTPGQGLQFLFEYFSETQRNKGNFPGRFSGRQFSNSRSEMNVSTLELGDSALYLCASNDRVGNEQFFGPGTRLTVL.

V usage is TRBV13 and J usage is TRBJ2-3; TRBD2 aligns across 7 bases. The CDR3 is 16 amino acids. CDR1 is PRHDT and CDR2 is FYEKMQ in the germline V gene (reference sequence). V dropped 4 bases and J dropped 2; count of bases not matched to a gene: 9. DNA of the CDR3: TGTGCCAGCAGCTCGAGCGGGGCCGATTACACAGATACGCAGTATTTT. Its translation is CASSSSGADYTDTQYF.

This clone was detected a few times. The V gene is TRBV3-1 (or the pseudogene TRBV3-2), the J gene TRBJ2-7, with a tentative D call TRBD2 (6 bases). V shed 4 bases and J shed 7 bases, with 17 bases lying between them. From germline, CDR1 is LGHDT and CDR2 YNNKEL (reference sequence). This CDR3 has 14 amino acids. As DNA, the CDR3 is TGTGCCAGCAGCCCTTCTGGGAGGACCCCAGAGCAGTACTTC. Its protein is CASSPSGRTPEQYF.